This TCR beta chain was obtained from a study of regulatory T cells in long-lasting Graves disease. Findings of the study overall: Under persistent disease, TRBV28, TRBJ1-2 and TRBJ2-5 were used preferentially.

CDR1 SNHLY and CDR2 FYNNEI come from the germline V gene. The CDR3 contains 16 residues. V gave up 6 bases and J gave up 10 bases, with 27 bases separating them. Construction of TCR beta libraries relied on iRepertoire HTBI primers and on Arm-PCR targeting CDR3 regions. From the multiplex PCR reads, TCRdb called clonotypes with MiXCR, one entry per CDR3 protein. The sample records about 470,000 distinct CDR3 sequences, roughly 21% being singletons. This clonotype was observed at least ten times. Antigen unknown. Time point defined: persistent/refractory GD, antithyroid drugs over 5 years with positive TRAb. Isolated PBMC RNA provided the starting material for the TCR library.

This sequence joins TRBV2 and TRBJ1-1; the D gene is possibly TRBD1 (6 bases). The source is a female donor with Graves disease. Sequenced material: peripheral blood mononuclear cells (PBMCs), taken when the disease was refractory, from a patient treated with antithyroid drugs. DNA of the CDR3: TGTGCCAGCAGACCGAATTTATTAGGGACCCCCAGGGGAGCTTTCTTT. Its protein product is CASRPNLLGTPRGAFF.